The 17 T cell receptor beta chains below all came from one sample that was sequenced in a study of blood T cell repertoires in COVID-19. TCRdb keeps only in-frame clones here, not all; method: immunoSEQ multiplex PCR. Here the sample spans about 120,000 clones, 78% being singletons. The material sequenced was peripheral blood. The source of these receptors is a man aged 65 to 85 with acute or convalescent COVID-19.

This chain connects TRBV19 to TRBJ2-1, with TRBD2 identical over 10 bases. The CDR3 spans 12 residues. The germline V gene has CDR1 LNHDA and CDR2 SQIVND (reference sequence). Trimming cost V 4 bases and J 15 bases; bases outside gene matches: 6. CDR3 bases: TGTGCCAGTAGTAGTCTAGCGGGGGATCGGTTCTTC. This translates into CASSSLAGDRFF.

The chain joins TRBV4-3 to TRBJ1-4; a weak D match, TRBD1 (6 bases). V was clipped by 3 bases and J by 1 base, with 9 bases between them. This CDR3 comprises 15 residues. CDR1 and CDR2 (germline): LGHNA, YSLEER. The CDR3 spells CASSHGGLTNEKLFF. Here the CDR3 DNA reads TGCGCCAGCAGCCACGGGGGGCTAACTAATGAAAAACTGTTTTTT.

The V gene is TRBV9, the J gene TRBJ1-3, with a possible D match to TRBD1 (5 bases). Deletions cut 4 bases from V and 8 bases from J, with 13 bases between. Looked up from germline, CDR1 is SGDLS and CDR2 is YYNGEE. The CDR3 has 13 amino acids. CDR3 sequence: CASSPSGPDTIYF. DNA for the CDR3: TGTGCCAGCAGCCCCTCAGGGCCCGACACCATATATTTT. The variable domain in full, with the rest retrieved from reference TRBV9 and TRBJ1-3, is DSGVTQTPKHLITATGQRVTLRCSPRSGDLSVYWYQQSLDQGLQFLIQYYNGEERAKGNILERFSAQQFPDLHSELNLSSLELGDSALYFCASSPSGPDTIYFGEGSWLTVV.

CDR3: CATSQGGADYGYTF. CDR3 in DNA: TGTGCCACCAGTCAGGGAGGGGCTGACTATGGCTACACCTTC. V is TRBV15 and J is TRBJ1-2, with D possibly matching TRBD1 (5 bases). Trimming cost V 6 bases and J 3 bases, with 14 bases left between them. The CDR3 length is 14 residues. Germline V gene lookup returns CDR1 LNHNV and CDR2 YYDKDF (reference sequence).

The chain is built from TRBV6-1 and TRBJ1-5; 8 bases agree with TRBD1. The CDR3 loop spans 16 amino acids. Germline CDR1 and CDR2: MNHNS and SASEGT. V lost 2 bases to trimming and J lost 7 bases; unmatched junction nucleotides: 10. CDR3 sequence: CASSELIGQGNQPQHF. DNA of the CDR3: TGTGCCAGCAGTGAACTCATCGGACAGGGTAACCAGCCCCAGCATTTT.

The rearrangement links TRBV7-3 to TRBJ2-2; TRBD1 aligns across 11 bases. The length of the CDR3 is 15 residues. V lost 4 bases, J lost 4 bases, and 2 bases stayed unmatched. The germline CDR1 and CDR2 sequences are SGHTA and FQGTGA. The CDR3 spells CASSSGQGVTGELFF. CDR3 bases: TGTGCCAGCAGCTCGGGACAGGGGGTCACCGGGGAGCTGTTTTTT. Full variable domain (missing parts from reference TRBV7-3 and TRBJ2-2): GAGVSQTPSNKVTEKGKYVELRCDPISGHTALYWYRQSLGQGPEFLIYFQGTGAADDSGLPNDRFFAVRPEGSVSTLKIQRTERGDSAVYLCASSSGQGVTGELFFGEGSRLTVL.

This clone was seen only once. CDR3 sequence: CASSVVTGGPTANTGELFF. The CDR3 DNA is TGTGCCAGCAGCGTAGTAACGGGGGGGCCCACTGCGAACACCGGGGAGCTGTTTTTT. The chain recombines TRBV9 with TRBJ2-2, with 8 bases fitting TRBD2. The CDR3 is 19 residues long. Germline V gene data show CDR1 as SGDLS and CDR2 as YYNGEE. With 0 bases clipped from V and 0 bases from J, the junction kept 10 bases outside the gene matches.

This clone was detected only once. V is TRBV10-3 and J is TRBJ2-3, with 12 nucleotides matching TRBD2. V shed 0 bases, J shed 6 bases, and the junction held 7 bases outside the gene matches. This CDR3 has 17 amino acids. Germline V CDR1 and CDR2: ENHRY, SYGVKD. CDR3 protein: CAISESRASGGADTQYF. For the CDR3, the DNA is TGTGCCATCAGTGAGTCTAGGGCTAGCGGGGGGGCTGATACGCAGTATTTT.

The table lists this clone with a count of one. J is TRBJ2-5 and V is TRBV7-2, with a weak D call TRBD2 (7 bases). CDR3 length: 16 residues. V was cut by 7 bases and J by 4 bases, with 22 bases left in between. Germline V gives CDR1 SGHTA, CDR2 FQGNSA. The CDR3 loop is CASTLARGGAGETQYF. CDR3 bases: TGTGCCAGCACCCTAGCAAGAGGGGGGGCAGGAGAGACCCAGTACTTC.

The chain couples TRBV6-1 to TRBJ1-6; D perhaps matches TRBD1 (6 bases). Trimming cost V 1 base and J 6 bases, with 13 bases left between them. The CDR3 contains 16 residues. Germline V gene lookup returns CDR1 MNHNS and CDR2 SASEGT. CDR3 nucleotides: TGTGCCAGCAGTGAAGGTCCGGGACACCTTAATTCACCCCTCCACTTT. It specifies CASSEGPGHLNSPLHF.

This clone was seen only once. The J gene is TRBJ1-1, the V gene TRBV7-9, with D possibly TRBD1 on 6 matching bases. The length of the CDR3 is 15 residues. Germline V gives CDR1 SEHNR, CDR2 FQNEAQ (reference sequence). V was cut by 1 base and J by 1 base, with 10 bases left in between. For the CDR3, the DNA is TGTGCCAGCAGCTTAGTCGGACAGCAGAACACTGAAGCTTTCTTT. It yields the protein CASSLVGQQNTEAFF.

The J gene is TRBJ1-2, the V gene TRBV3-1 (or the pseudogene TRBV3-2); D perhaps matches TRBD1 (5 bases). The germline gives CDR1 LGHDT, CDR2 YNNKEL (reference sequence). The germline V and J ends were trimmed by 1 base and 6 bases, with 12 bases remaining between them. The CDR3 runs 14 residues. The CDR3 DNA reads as TGTGCCAGCAGCCAAGTATCAGGGACTGATGGCTACACCTTC. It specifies CASSQVSGTDGYTF.

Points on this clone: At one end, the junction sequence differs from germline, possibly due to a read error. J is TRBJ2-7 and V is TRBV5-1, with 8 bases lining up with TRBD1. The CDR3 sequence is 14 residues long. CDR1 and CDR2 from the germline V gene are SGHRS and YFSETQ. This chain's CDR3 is CASAQPGQVSPAEF. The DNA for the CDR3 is TGCGCCAGCGCGCAACCGGGACAGGTCTCACCCGCGGAATTC.

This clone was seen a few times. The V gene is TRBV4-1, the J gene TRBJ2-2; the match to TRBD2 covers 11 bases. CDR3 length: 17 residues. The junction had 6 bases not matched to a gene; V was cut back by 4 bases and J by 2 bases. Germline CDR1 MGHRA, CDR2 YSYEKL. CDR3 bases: TGCGCCAGCAGCCCGCGGGGACTAGCGGCAAACACCGGGGAGCTGTTTTTT. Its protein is CASSPRGLAANTGELFF.

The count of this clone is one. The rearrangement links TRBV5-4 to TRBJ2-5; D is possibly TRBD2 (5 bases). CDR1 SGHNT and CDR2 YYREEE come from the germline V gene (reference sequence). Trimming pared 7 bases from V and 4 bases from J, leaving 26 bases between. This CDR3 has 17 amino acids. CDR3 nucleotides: TGTGCCAGCGGGAGTTCAGGATCCCGTGGCCCAGCAGAGACCCAGTACTTC. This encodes CASGSSGSRGPAETQYF. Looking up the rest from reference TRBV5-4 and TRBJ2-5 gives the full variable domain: ETGVTQSPTHLIKTRGQQVTLRCSSQSGHNTVSWYQQALGQGPQFIFQYYREEENGRGNFPPRFSGLQFPNYSSELNVNALELDDSALYLCASGSSGSRGPAETQYFGPGTRLLVL.

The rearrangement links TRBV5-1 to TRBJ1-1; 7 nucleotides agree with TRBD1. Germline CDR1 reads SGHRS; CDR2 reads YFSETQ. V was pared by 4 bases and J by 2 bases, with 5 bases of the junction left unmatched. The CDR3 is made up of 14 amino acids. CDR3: CASSGGQVNTEAFF. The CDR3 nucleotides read TGCGCCAGCAGCGGCGGACAGGTAAACACTGAAGCTTTCTTT.

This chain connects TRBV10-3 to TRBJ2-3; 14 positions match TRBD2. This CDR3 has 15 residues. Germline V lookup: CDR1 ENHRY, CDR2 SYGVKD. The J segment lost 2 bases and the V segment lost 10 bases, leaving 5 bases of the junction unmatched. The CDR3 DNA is TGTGCCACCCAGGGACTAGCGGGGGCCACAGATACGCAGTATTTT. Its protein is CATQGLAGATDTQYF.